The rows below give T cell receptor beta chains drawn from one sample of a study of cytomegalovirus exposure and HLA in healthy donors. Profiled with immunoSEQ multiplex PCR; TCRdb holds only in-frame clones, not every one. The sample contains 90,000 or so clones, about 80% of which appear only once. Sequencing was carried out using PBMCs. The receptors come from a woman aged 45-65 years in good health and CMV-seropositive. Both conserved end residues are part of each CDR3. D genes are given only for firm matches. Clone size is shown for a subset of rows, as once, few, many or a class of expanded clone.

V gene	D gene	clone size	J gene	CDR3 DNA	CDR3 protein
TRBV5-8	TRBD1	NA	TRBJ2-5	TGTGCCAGCAGCTTGCCCGGGACAGCCGAAGAGACCCAGTACTTC	CASSLPGTAEETQYF
TRBV7-2	NA	NA	TRBJ2-1	TGTGCCAGCAGCTTTCAGGCAGAGCCCTACAATGAGCAGTTCTTC	CASSFQAEPYNEQFF
TRBV6-5	NA	NA	TRBJ1-2	TGTGCCAGCAGTCTGTCCTCTAACTATGGCTACACCTTC	CASSLSSNYGYTF
TRBV7-6	NA	NA	TRBJ1-5	TGTGCCAGCAGCGGGGGGGACCTCGGAGCCCAGCATTTT	CASSGGDLGAQHF
TRBV5-4	NA	NA	TRBJ2-5	TGCGCCAGCAGCCCCGAGGACAGTCCTAGAGAGACCCAGTACTTC	CASSPEDSPRETQYF
TRBV19	TRBD1	NA	TRBJ1-1	TGTGCCAGTAGTAGTGGACAGGGGATAACTGAAGCTTTCTTT	CASSSGQGITEAFF
TRBV9	NA	once	TRBJ1-1	TGTGCCAGCAGCGACCGGGACACCCATCCCAACACTGAAGCTTTCTTT	CASSDRDTHPNTEAFF
TRBV6-1	NA	NA	TRBJ1-3	TGTGCCAGCAGTGAAGGAGAGGTAACTGGAAACACCATATATTTT	CASSEGEVTGNTIYF
TRBV19	NA	NA	TRBJ1-2	TGTGCCAGTAGTATGGCAAACGCTGGCTACACCTTC	CASSMANAGYTF
TRBV9	TRBD2	NA	TRBJ2-1	TGTGCCAGCAGCCCCTTAGCGGGAGCGGGTCCAAATGAGCAGTTCTTC	CASSPLAGAGPNEQFF
TRBV11-3	NA	NA	TRBJ1-1	TGTGCCAGCAGCTCCCCACTACGGATGGCTTTCTTT	CASSSPLRMAFF
TRBV9	NA	NA	TRBJ2-2	TGTGCCAGCAGCGGCAGATCAAACACCGGGGAGCTGTTTTTT	CASSGRSNTGELFF
TRBV4-1	NA	NA	TRBJ1-1	TGCGCCAGCAGCCAGCCGGGAGGGAACACTGAAGCTTTCTTT	CASSQPGGNTEAFF
TRBV9	TRBD2	NA	TRBJ2-1	TGTGCCAGCAGCGTAGTACTAGCGGGAGATAAGGAGCAGTTCTTC	CASSVVLAGDKEQFF
TRBV7-9	NA	NA	TRBJ1-2	TGTGCCAGCAGCTTAGCAAGGCAGGGTTGGGGAAATACTAACTATGGCTACACCTTC	CASSLARQGWGNTNYGYTF
TRBV19	NA	NA	TRBJ1-3	TGTGCCAGTACCTCTGGGGGGGGCCCTGGAAACACCATATATTTT	CASTSGGGPGNTIYF
TRBV4-1	NA	NA	TRBJ1-6	TGCGCCAGCAGCCATGGGGAGGAGAGTTCACCCCTCCACTTT	CASSHGEESSPLHF
TRBV18	NA	NA	TRBJ2-3	TGTGCCAGCTCACCGAGGCCGGGAGGCACAGATACGCAGTATTTT	CASSPRPGGTDTQYF
TRBV7-3	NA	NA	TRBJ2-7	TGTGCCAGCAGCTTTTCGGGCCGGGGCTCCTACGAGCAGTACTTC	CASSFSGRGSYEQYF
TRBV30	NA	NA	TRBJ1-1	TGTGCCTGGAGTGCGGGGGTGAACACTGAAGCTTTCTTT	CAWSAGVNTEAFF
TRBV4-1	NA	NA	TRBJ2-7	TGCGCCAGCAGCCAAGATGGTCAGGGCCAGCTTGAGCAGTACTTC	CASSQDGQGQLEQYF
TRBV5-4	TRBD2	NA	TRBJ2-1	TGTGCCAGCAGCTTGGGCCTAGCGGATTACAATGAGCAGTTCTTC	CASSLGLADYNEQFF
TRBV30	TRBD1	NA	TRBJ1-2	TGTGCCTGGAGTGTAACAGGGGTGATTGGCTACACCTTC	CAWSVTGVIGYTF
TRBV10-3	NA	once	TRBJ2-7	TGTGCCATCAGATCCCCAGGGCGGAACGAGCAGTACTTC	CAIRSPGRNEQYF
TRBV7-7	NA	NA	TRBJ1-3	TGTGCTAGCAGCCCCGGCCCCACAGGGTTCTCTGGAAACACCATATATTTT	CASSPGPTGFSGNTIYF
TRBV7-6	TRBD2	NA	TRBJ2-1	TGTGCCAGCAGCTTAGCGGCTAGCGGGGGGGCCGGGGAGCAGTTCTTC	CASSLAASGGAGEQFF
TRBV11-3	TRBD1	NA	TRBJ2-2	TGTGCCAGCAGCTTTACAGACAGGGGGGACACCGGGGAGCTGTTTTTT	CASSFTDRGDTGELFF
TRBV6-1	NA	NA	TRBJ1-5	TGTGCCACTCCGGGGGGGCAGGGACACCAGCCCCAGCATTTT	CATPGGQGHQPQHF
TRBV7-9	TRBD2	NA	TRBJ2-7	TGTGCCAGCAGCTTAGGCGGGGGCTACGAGCAGTACTTC	CASSLGGGYEQYF
TRBV4-2	TRBD1	NA	TRBJ1-4	TGTGCCAGCAGCCAGGGGGCAGGGGGATCAACTAATGAAAAACTGTTTTTT	CASSQGAGGSTNEKLFF
TRBV5-6	NA	NA	TRBJ2-5	TGTGCCAGCAGCCTCGCGAGCAGGCCGGAGACCCAGTACTTC	CASSLASRPETQYF
TRBV14	NA	NA	TRBJ2-2	TGTGCCAGCAGTGACGGACTTACCGGGGAGCTGTTTTTT	CASSDGLTGELFF
TRBV5-1	TRBD1	NA	TRBJ1-4	TGCGCCAGCAGCTTGGAACCGGGACAGGGAATAAGAGAAAAACTGTTTTTT	CASSLEPGQGIREKLFF
TRBV7-8	NA	NA	TRBJ2-3	TGTGCCAGCAGCTTCTCGTCCGGCGGCGGCACAGATACGCAGTATTTT	CASSFSSGGGTDTQYF
TRBV11-2	NA	NA	TRBJ2-1	TGTGCCAGCAGCTTAGGCCCCCGGGGTGAGCAGTTCTTC	CASSLGPRGEQFF
TRBV18	TRBD2	NA	TRBJ2-3	TGTGCCAGCTCACCCCTGCGGACTAGCGGGAGCCAGAGCACAGATACGCAGTATTTT	CASSPLRTSGSQSTDTQYF
TRBV5-1	TRBD1	NA	TRBJ1-4	TGCGCCAGCAGCTGGACAGGGCCAAATGAAAAACTGTTTTTT	CASSWTGPNEKLFF
TRBV28	NA	NA	TRBJ1-5	TGTGCCAGCAAGGAGGGAACGAGCAATCAGCCCCAGCATTTT	CASKEGTSNQPQHF
TRBV30	NA	NA	TRBJ1-2	TGTGCCTGGACCCCGGGCGGGGCGTATGGCTACACCTTC	CAWTPGGAYGYTF
TRBV7-3	TRBD1	NA	TRBJ2-2	TGTGCCAGCAGCCCGGGACAGCTTACCGGGGAGCTGTTTTTT	CASSPGQLTGELFF